This T cell receptor beta chain was profiled in a study of shared clonotypes between healthy human individuals. Details on this clone: Its antigen remains unknown.

Unmatched junction bases numbered 8, after V lost 7 bases and J lost 6 bases. Germline V CDR1 and CDR2: MNHEY, SVGAGI. This CDR3 spans 15 amino acids. Study-wide results and caveats: Tissues were not sampled, only blood, and their repertoires likely differ.

Using immunoSEQ multiplex PCR, the repertoire was profiled, and TCRdb retains in-frame clones only, with some absent. Among 2,500,000 or so clones listed, 90% to 95% were seen once. The sequencing sample was made of naive CD4+ T cells sorted from blood. Subset described: CD45RA+ positively selected. The source of this sequence is a man aged 18 to 30 in good health. The chain links TRBV6-5 to TRBJ2-2, with 10 bases aligning to TRBD2. The CDR3, as DNA: TGTGCCAGCATACCGGCTAGCGGGAGAGCCGGGGAGCTGTTTTTT. Its translation: CASIPASGRAGELFF.